These 28 T cell receptor beta chains were all obtained from the same sample, sequenced in a study of cytomegalovirus exposure and HLA in healthy donors. A multiplex PCR was run with 60 Vbeta primers and 13 Jbeta primers. Data came from immunoSEQ multiplex PCR; TCRdb stores just in-frame clones and leaves some out. The sample includes some 180,000 clones, roughly four fifths seen only once; the top ten take 2.9%. Sequencing was carried out using PBMCs. The receptors derive from a male donor in good health and CMV-seronegative.

The genes are TRBV12-5 and TRBJ1-5, with 8 bases identical to TRBD1. The ends lost 0 bases at V and 5 bases at J; junction bases unmatched: 9. The length of the CDR3 is 17 residues. Germline V gene sequence: CDR1 LGHNT, CDR2 FRNRAP. The CDR3 nucleotides are TGTGCTAGTGGTTTGGTACAGGCAGGGGGCGTTCATCAGCCCCAGCATTTT. Amino acid sequence: CASGLVQAGGVHQPQHF.

The V gene is TRBV5-1, the J gene TRBJ2-1; 10 nucleotides align to TRBD1. V lost 4 bases to trimming and J lost 3 bases; unmatched junction nucleotides: 16. Germline CDR1 reads SGHRS; CDR2 reads YFSETQ. The CDR3 spans 19 residues. The CDR3 sequence is CASSQPGQGLRGGYNEQFF. CDR3 DNA sequence: TGCGCCAGCAGCCAACCGGGACAGGGGCTCCGGGGCGGCTACAATGAGCAGTTCTTC.

A single count supports this clone. Other nucleotide sequences in the sample specify the same CDR3. The rearrangement links TRBV6-1 to TRBJ1-5, with a possible D match to TRBD1 (6 bases). In germline, CDR1 is MNHNS, CDR2 SASEGT. There are 15 residues in the CDR3. Trimming shortened V by 3 bases and J by 6 bases, and 15 bases separated the two germline ends. This chain's CDR3 is CASSESGGAGQPQHF. In DNA, the CDR3 is TGTGCCAGCAGTGAGTCGGGGGGCGCGGGTCAGCCCCAGCATTTT.

The rearrangement links TRBV20-1 to TRBJ1-2; no firm D call. CDR1 is DFQATT and CDR2 is SNEGSKA in the germline V gene (reference sequence). This CDR3 is 11 amino acids long. V was trimmed by 7 bases and J by 2 bases, leaving 8 bases between them. The CDR3: CSGRENYGYTF. CDR3 in DNA: TGCAGTGGACGGGAAAACTATGGCTACACCTTC.

The CDR3 protein is CASSELGLAGSSYEQYF. As DNA, the CDR3 is TGCGCCAGCAGTGAGTTGGGACTAGCGGGAAGCTCCTACGAGCAGTACTTC. This sequence joins TRBV10-1 and TRBJ2-7; 13 bases are shared with TRBD2. The V gene's germline CDR1 is WNHNN and CDR2 SYGVQD (reference sequence). V was pared by 1 base and J by 0 bases, with 3 bases of the junction left unmatched. This CDR3 has 17 amino acids.

This chain connects TRBV27 to TRBJ1-5; D may be TRBD1 (6 bases). The CDR3 has 16 amino acids. Trimming left V 7 bases short and J 3 bases short, with 19 bases between. Germline V CDR1 and CDR2: MNHEY, SMNVEV (reference sequence). The CDR3 sequence is CASTPGGQGFNQPQHF. CDR3 nucleotides: TGTGCCAGCACCCCGGGGGGTCAGGGGTTCAATCAGCCCCAGCATTTT.

The rearrangement joins TRBV28 to TRBJ1-5; tentatively, D is TRBD1 (6 bases). V shed 5 bases and J shed 7 bases, with 15 bases lying between them. Germline CDR1 and CDR2: MDHEN and SYDVKM. The length of the CDR3 is 14 residues. The CDR3 DNA follows: TGTGCCAGCAGTCAGAGACAGGTGAGCCAGCCCCAGCATTTT. Its protein is CASSQRQVSQPQHF. Complete variable domain (other parts from reference TRBV28 and TRBJ1-5): DVKVTQSSRYLVKRTGEKVFLECVQDMDHENMFWYRQDPGLGLRLIYFSYDVKMKEKGDIPEGYSVSREKKERFSLILESASTNQTSMYLCASSQRQVSQPQHFGDGTRLSIL.

The chain joins TRBV9 to TRBJ2-7; maybe TRBD2 (7 bases). The CDR3 is 15 amino acids. Germline CDR1 is SGDLS and CDR2 is YYNGEE. The germline V and J ends were trimmed by 2 bases and 3 bases, with 15 bases remaining between them. The CDR3 DNA reads TGTGCCAGCAGCGTGGGAGGGGGTAAGGGCTACGAGCAGTACTTC. The encoded protein is CASSVGGGKGYEQYF.

This clone showed up just once. The rearrangement joins TRBV29-1 to TRBJ2-3; possibly TRBD1 for D (6 bases). Trimming took off 3 bases at V and 3 bases at J, with 10 bases between the two ends. CDR1 is SQVTM and CDR2 is ANQGSEA in the germline V gene. The CDR3 spans 13 residues. CDR3 protein: CSVDGQGTDTQYF. The CDR3 nucleotides are TGCAGCGTTGATGGCCAGGGGACAGATACGCAGTATTTT.

This clone was counted once. J is TRBJ1-5 and V is TRBV28, with TRBD1 matching over 7 bases. Germline CDR1 MDHEN, CDR2 SYDVKM. The CDR3 loop spans 14 amino acids. V gave up 6 bases and J gave up 2 bases; unmatched junction bases: 4. The CDR3 nucleotides are TGTGCCAGCAGGAGACAGGGTGGCAATCAGCCCCAGCATTTT. It is translated as CASRRQGGNQPQHF.

This clone has a single count. The rearrangement uses TRBV19 and TRBJ2-1; 10 bases fit TRBD2. The length of the CDR3 is 18 residues. CDR1 and CDR2 from the germline V gene are LNHDA and SQIVND (reference sequence). V was pared by 6 bases and J by 3 bases, with 14 bases of the junction left unmatched. CDR3 residues: CASSVATPSGGYYNEQFF. The CDR3 nucleotides are TGTGCCAGTAGCGTCGCAACTCCTAGCGGGGGTTACTACAATGAGCAGTTCTTC.

V is TRBV9 and J is TRBJ2-7; 11 bases align to TRBD2. Germline V gene lookup returns CDR1 SGDLS and CDR2 YYNGEE. The CDR3 length is 15 residues. Germline trimming cut 0 bases from V and 4 bases from J; bases unmatched to any gene: 3. This CDR3 is CASSVATSGMYEQYF. The DNA of the CDR3 is TGTGCCAGCAGCGTAGCGACTAGCGGGATGTACGAGCAGTACTTC.

This clone came up a few times. The sample contains more than one DNA sequence encoding this CDR3. CDR3 sequence (DNA): TGCAGTGCTAGCGGGGAGACCCAGTACTTC. This encodes CSASGETQYF. This chain joins TRBV20-1 and TRBJ2-5; D call uncertain. CDR1 is DFQATT and CDR2 is SNEGSKA in the germline V gene (reference sequence). The CDR3 has 10 amino acids. Trimming took 3 bases from V and 5 from J, leaving 4 bases between them.

A few counts support this clone. This rearrangement joins TRBV5-6 to TRBJ2-1; TRBD1 matches at 8 bases. The CDR3 is made up of 14 amino acids. Trimming removed 4 bases from V and 15 bases from J; junction bases left unmatched: 15. Germline V gene sequence: CDR1 SGHDT, CDR2 YYEEEE. Written as DNA, the CDR3 is TGTGCCAGCAGCATTCTTTCCGCGGACAGGGCACGGTTCTTC. Residues: CASSILSADRARFF.

This clone was detected only a few times. This chain links TRBV15 with TRBJ1-1, with TRBD1 matching over 10 bases. The CDR3 extends over 14 amino acids. V trimming: 7 bases; J trimming: 3 bases; junction bases outside the gene matches: 5. Per germline, CDR1 LNHNV and CDR2 YYDKDF (reference sequence). CDR3 nucleotide sequence: TGTGCCACCACCCCCGGGACAGGGGACACTGAAGCTTTCTTT. This codes for CATTPGTGDTEAFF.

This chain connects TRBV6-5 to TRBJ1-5, with 9 bases lining up with TRBD1. V lost 4 bases and J lost 7; bases outside the gene matches: 11. Germline V CDR1 and CDR2: MNHEY, SVGAGI. The CDR3 loop spans 16 amino acids. The CDR3, as DNA: TGTGCCAGCAGTTCAAAAACAGGGGGCGCGGGACAGCCCCAGCATTTT. Protein sequence: CASSSKTGGAGQPQHF.

The V and J genes are TRBV28 and TRBJ2-7; D gene uncertain. Germline loops: CDR1 MDHEN, CDR2 SYDVKM. The CDR3 extends over 14 amino acids. V was trimmed by 2 bases and J by 2 bases, leaving 10 bases between them. The CDR3 sequence is CASSLRLTAYEQYF. CDR3 DNA sequence: TGTGCCAGCAGTTTACGACTGACTGCCTACGAGCAGTACTTC.

The chain links TRBV30 to TRBJ1-5; D unclear. Germline CDR1 GTSNPN, CDR2 SVGIG (reference sequence). CDR3 length: 14 residues. V was pared by 0 bases and J by 5 bases, with 11 bases between. CDR3 sequence: CAWSVVGYDQPQHF. CDR3 in DNA: TGTGCCTGGAGTGTAGTCGGGTACGATCAGCCCCAGCATTTT.

The chain employs TRBV7-3 and TRBJ2-2, with D uncertain. V was trimmed by 0 bases and J by 1 base, leaving 6 bases between them. This CDR3 has 15 residues. Germline V gene data show CDR1 as SGHTA and CDR2 as FQGTGA. The CDR3 coding sequence is TGTGCCAGCAGCTTAACGTTCGGGAACACCGGGGAGCTGTTTTTT. This translates into CASSLTFGNTGELFF.

This clone has at least ten counts. V gene TRBV4-2 combines with J gene TRBJ2-6; 9 positions agree with TRBD2. Losses at the gene ends were 3 bases for V and 4 bases for J; bases not matched to a gene: 13. The CDR3 is made up of 19 amino acids. The V gene's germline CDR1 is LGHNA and CDR2 YNFKEQ. The CDR3 is CASSHVAGGPGSGANVLTF. The CDR3 nucleotides read TGTGCCAGCAGCCATGTGGCGGGAGGGCCGGGGTCCGGGGCCAACGTCCTGACTTTC.

J is TRBJ2-1 and V is TRBV10-3; 10 positions match TRBD1. The CDR3 has 21 amino acids. CDR1 and CDR2 (germline): ENHRY, SYGVKD. With V trimmed by 6 bases and J by 2 bases, 22 bases remained unmatched. CDR3 DNA: TGTGCCATCAGGAAAGCACCGGGACAGGGGACAACCGGGACTGCCTACAATGAGCAGTTCTTC. This encodes CAIRKAPGQGTTGTAYNEQFF.

J is TRBJ2-7 and V is TRBV30; 13 bases line up with TRBD2. Per germline, CDR1 GTSNPN and CDR2 SVGIG (reference sequence). This CDR3 is 19 amino acids long. The V gene end was trimmed by 6 bases and the J gene end by 0 bases; junction bases not matched to a gene: 17. This chain's CDR3 is CACPGLAGEPKSPSYEQYF. CDR3 DNA: TGTGCCTGCCCCGGACTAGCGGGAGAACCCAAATCCCCCTCCTACGAGCAGTACTTC.

The V gene is TRBV6-1, the J gene TRBJ1-2, with 9 bases lining up with TRBD1. The germline V gene encodes CDR1 MNHNS and CDR2 SASEGT. The CDR3 extends over 15 amino acids. V trimming: 4 bases; J trimming: 4 bases; junction bases outside the gene matches: 7. This CDR3 is CASSGETGGPYGYTF. The CDR3 nucleotides read TGTGCCAGCAGTGGGGAGACAGGGGGTCCCTATGGCTACACCTTC.

This clone was counted only a few times. At one end, the junction sequence differs from germline, possibly due to a read error. The J gene is TRBJ1-6, the V gene TRBV4-1; 7 bases are shared with TRBD1. The CDR3 is 15 residues long. CDR1 and CDR2 from the germline V gene are MGHRA and YSYEKL. In DNA form, the CDR3 reads TGTGCCAGCAGGGGGGGGGAATCCTATAATTCACCCCTCCACTTT. Residues: CASRGGESYNSPLHF.

The J gene is TRBJ2-2, the V gene TRBV28; the D gene is possibly TRBD1 (6 bases). The CDR3 is made up of 14 amino acids. Germline V lookup: CDR1 MDHEN, CDR2 SYDVKM. Trimming pared 6 bases from V and 4 bases from J, leaving 12 bases between. CDR3 bases: TGTGCCAGCAGCCAACTCAGGGGCACCGGGGAGCTGTTTTTT. This encodes CASSQLRGTGELFF.

V usage is TRBV5-4 and J usage is TRBJ2-5; tentative D call: TRBD2 (6 bases). Trimming removed 5 bases at V and 5 bases at J, with 16 bases between. Germline V gene sequence: CDR1 SGHNT, CDR2 YYREEE (reference sequence). This CDR3 contains 14 residues. CDR3: CASRAGTALETQYF. Written as DNA, the CDR3 is TGTGCCAGCAGAGCCGGGACTGCACTGGAGACCCAGTACTTC.

This clone has a single count. This chain joins TRBV19 and TRBJ2-7; D might be TRBD1 (5 bases). The V gene lost 7 bases and the J gene lost 2 bases, with 15 bases spanning the gap. Looked up from germline, CDR1 is LNHDA and CDR2 is SQIVND (reference sequence). The CDR3 has 14 amino acids. CDR3 sequence reads: CASKARAGPYEQYF. The CDR3 DNA follows: TGTGCCAGTAAGGCCCGGGCAGGGCCCTACGAGCAGTACTTC.

The gene calls are TRBV4-1 and TRBJ2-5; D gene uncertain. There are 13 residues in the CDR3. Per germline, CDR1 MGHRA and CDR2 YSYEKL. V lost 4 bases to trimming and J lost 5 bases, with 11 bases between them. The CDR3 DNA is TGCGCCAGCAGCCCCCTCCCCCGGGAGACCCAGTACTTC. Protein product: CASSPLPRETQYF.